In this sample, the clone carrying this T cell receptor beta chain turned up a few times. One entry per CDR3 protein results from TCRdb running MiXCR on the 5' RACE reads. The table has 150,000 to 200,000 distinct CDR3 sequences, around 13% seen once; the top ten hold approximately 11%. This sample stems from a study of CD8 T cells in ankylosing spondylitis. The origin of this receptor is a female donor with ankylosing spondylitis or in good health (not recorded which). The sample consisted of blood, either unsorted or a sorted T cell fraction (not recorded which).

CDR3 region: CASSVDSGAEEQYF. The DNA for the CDR3 is TGCGCCAGCAGCGTGGACTCTGGGGCCGAGGAGCAGTACTTC. The chain uses TRBV5-1 and TRBJ2-7, with D possibly called TRBD1 or TRBD2 (5 bases each). The CDR3 is made up of 14 amino acids. Trimming took off 4 bases at V and 7 bases at J, with 18 bases between the two ends. Germline-derived CDR1 and CDR2 are SGHRS and YFSETQ.